Shown below are 14 T cell receptor beta chains from a single sample sequenced in a study of blood T cell repertoires in COVID-19. The table came from immunoSEQ multiplex PCR; TCRdb's copy has only in-frame clones and leaves some out. The repertoire holds 150,000 or so clones, 80% to 90% seen once, with about 40% in the top ten. The sample consisted of peripheral blood. The receptors originated from a human donor in a cohort sampled during active COVID-19.

The chain carries TRBV19 and TRBJ1-2; D is undetermined. Germline V gene lookup returns CDR1 LNHDA and CDR2 SQIVND (reference sequence). CDR3 length: 12 residues. V shed 7 bases and J shed 8 bases, with 14 bases lying between them. The CDR3 bases are TGTGCCAGTAATGCGTTTGAGGGAGGCTACACCTTC. As protein: CASNAFEGGYTF. The entire variable domain, with the rest obtained from reference TRBV19 and TRBJ1-2, is as follows: DGGITQSPKYLFRKEGQNVTLSCEQNLNHDAMYWYRQDPGQGLRLIYYSQIVNDFQKGDIAEGYSVSREKKESFPLTVTSAQKNPTAFYLCASNAFEGGYTFGSGTRLTVV.

The chain recombines TRBV11-3 with TRBJ1-3; TRBD1 matches 8 bases. Trimming removed 5 bases from V and 3 bases from J; junction bases left unmatched: 9. The germline gives CDR1 SGHNT, CDR2 YENEEA. The CDR3 sequence is 16 residues long. DNA for the CDR3: TGTGCCAGCAGCCCTTGGACAGGGAACGATGGAAACACCATATATTTT. This translates into CASSPWTGNDGNTIYF. Filled out from reference TRBV11-3 and TRBJ1-3, the complete variable domain reads EAGVVQSPRYKIIEKKQPVAFWCNPISGHNTLYWYLQNLGQGPELLIRYENEEAVDDSQLPKDRFSAERLKGVDSTLKIQPAELGDSAVYLCASSPWTGNDGNTIYFGEGSWLTVV.

The chain employs TRBV7-9 and TRBJ1-1; tentative D call: TRBD1 (5 bases). The CDR3 extends over 13 amino acids. Germline CDR1 SEHNR, CDR2 FQNEAQ (reference sequence). The V gene lost 1 base and the J gene lost 6 bases, with 9 bases spanning the gap. DNA for the CDR3: TGTGCCAGCAGCTTAGGGGGGGATGCTGAAGCTTTCTTT. This sequence encodes CASSLGGDAEAFF.

The chain links TRBV3-1 (or the pseudogene TRBV3-2) to TRBJ2-3, with D possibly matching TRBD2 (6 bases). V was pared by 0 bases and J by 2 bases, with 12 bases between. Looked up from germline, CDR1 is LGHDT and CDR2 is YNNKEL (reference sequence). The CDR3 extends over 16 amino acids. The CDR3 region is CASSQDLGGPTDTQYF. CDR3 DNA sequence: TGTGCCAGCAGCCAAGATTTGGGGGGACCCACAGATACGCAGTATTTT.

V and J are TRBV30 and TRBJ1-1; TRBD1 is a possible D gene (6 bases). The CDR3 contains 15 residues. Deletions cut 0 bases from V and 5 bases from J, with 16 bases between. From germline, CDR1 is GTSNPN and CDR2 SVGIG (reference sequence). In DNA, the CDR3 is TGTGCCTGGAGTGTACTGGGGGCGCGGAGGACTGAAGCTTTCTTT. Its translation: CAWSVLGARRTEAFF. The full variable domain, rest sourced from reference TRBV30 and TRBJ1-1, is SQTIHQWPATLVQPVGSPLSLECTVEGTSNPNLYWYRQAAGRGLQLLFYSVGIGQISSEVPQNLSASRPQDRQFILSSKKLLLSDSGFYLCAWSVLGARRTEAFFGQGTRLTVV.

A word on this clone: This sequence may be a read error, since a much larger clone differs from it by one base. The J gene is TRBJ1-4, the V gene TRBV5-5; D is possibly TRBD1 (5 bases). This CDR3 region has 15 residues. The germline V gene encodes CDR1 SGHKS and CDR2 YYEKEE (reference sequence). Trimming took off 4 bases at V and 0 bases at J, with 10 bases between the two ends. CDR3 coding DNA: TGTGCCAGCAGCCCCGACAGATCAACTAATGAAAAACTGTTTTTT. Its protein is CASSPDRSTNEKLFF.

The V and J genes are TRBV19 and TRBJ2-7; 8 nucleotides agree with TRBD1. The CDR3 sequence is 14 residues long. Per the germline V gene, CDR1 is LNHDA and CDR2 is SQIVND (reference sequence). The V and J ends lost 5 bases and 1 base, in that order; junction bases with no gene match: 4. CDR3 loop: CASSSQGDSYEQYF. The CDR3 DNA is TGTGCCAGTAGTTCACAGGGGGATTCCTACGAGCAGTACTTC.

This clone came up once. The V gene is TRBV7-8, the J gene TRBJ2-7, with a tentative D call TRBD2 (5 bases). The CDR3 runs to 12 residues. Trimming removed 5 bases from V and 7 bases from J, with 12 bases in between. Germline-derived CDR1 and CDR2 are SGHVS and FQNEAQ. The CDR3 DNA is TGTGCCAGCAGCCTGGACTTTACGGAGCAGTACTTC. Protein: CASSLDFTEQYF.

The chain employs TRBV11-2 and TRBJ2-5; a weak D match, TRBD2 (6 bases). V gave up 0 bases and J gave up 1 base, with 12 bases separating them. The CDR3 contains 16 residues. Germline V gene lookup returns CDR1 SGHAT and CDR2 FQNNGV. The CDR3 DNA reads TGTGCCAGCAGCTTAGAATTAGCGGACTCCCAAGAGACCCAGTACTTC. It yields the protein CASSLELADSQETQYF.

CDR3 sequence: CASSITGRRMSGAFF. Written as DNA, the CDR3 is TGTGCCAGCAGCATTACAGGACGCCGAATGAGTGGGGCTTTCTTT. The rearrangement joins TRBV6-5 to TRBJ1-1, with D possibly matching TRBD1 (5 bases). V was trimmed by 6 bases and J by 11 bases, leaving 25 bases between them. In germline, CDR1 is MNHEY, CDR2 SVGAGI. This CDR3 spans 15 amino acids.

The J gene is TRBJ1-5, the V gene TRBV11-2; a possible D gene is TRBD1 (6 bases). CDR1 is SGHAT and CDR2 is FQNNGV in the germline V gene. The CDR3 contains 15 residues. The V end was cut by 1 base, the J end by 7 bases, with 14 bases between. The CDR3 DNA reads TGTGCCAGCAGCTTAGGTGGGCAGGGGACCCAGCCCCAGCATTTT. Protein product: CASSLGGQGTQPQHF.

The rearrangement joins TRBV24-1 to TRBJ1-5; 10 nucleotides agree with TRBD1. The CDR3 contains 18 residues. CDR1 is KGHDR, CDR2 SFDVKD, per germline. Trimming took 9 bases from V and 0 from J; bases not matched to a gene: 13. The CDR3 protein is CATGLYRDRGYSNQPQHF. The CDR3 DNA follows: TGTGCCACCGGTCTATATAGGGACAGGGGATATAGCAATCAGCCCCAGCATTTT.

This clone was seen more than once but under ten times. The chain employs TRBV7-2 and TRBJ2-2, with 9 bases that match TRBD1. Germline V gene sequence: CDR1 SGHTA, CDR2 FQGNSA. With 3 bases clipped from V and 4 bases from J, the junction kept 3 bases outside the gene matches. The CDR3 loop spans 15 amino acids. The CDR3 here is CASSFKTGGTGELFF. CDR3 sequence (DNA): TGTGCCAGCAGCTTCAAGACAGGGGGCACCGGGGAGCTGTTTTTT.

The V and J genes are TRBV11-2 and TRBJ1-2, with TRBD1 matching 7 bases. Unmatched junction bases numbered 4, after V lost 5 bases and J lost 4 bases. Germline-derived CDR1 and CDR2 are SGHAT and FQNNGV. The CDR3 length is 13 residues. The CDR3 loop is CASSPGTVYGYTF. The CDR3 coding sequence is TGTGCCAGCAGCCCCGGGACAGTCTATGGCTACACCTTC.